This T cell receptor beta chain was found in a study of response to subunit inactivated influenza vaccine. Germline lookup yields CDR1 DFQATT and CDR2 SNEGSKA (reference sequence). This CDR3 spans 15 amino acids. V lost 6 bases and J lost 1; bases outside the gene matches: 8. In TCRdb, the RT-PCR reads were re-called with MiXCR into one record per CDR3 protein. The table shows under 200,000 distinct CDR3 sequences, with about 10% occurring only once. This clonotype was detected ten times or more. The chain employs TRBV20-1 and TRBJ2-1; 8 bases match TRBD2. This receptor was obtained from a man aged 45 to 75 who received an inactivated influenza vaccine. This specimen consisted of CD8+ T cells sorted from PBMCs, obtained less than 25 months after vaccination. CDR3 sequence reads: CSATLGTSSYNEQFF. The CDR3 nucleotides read TGCAGTGCGACCCTTGGGACTAGTTCCTACAATGAGCAGTTCTTC.